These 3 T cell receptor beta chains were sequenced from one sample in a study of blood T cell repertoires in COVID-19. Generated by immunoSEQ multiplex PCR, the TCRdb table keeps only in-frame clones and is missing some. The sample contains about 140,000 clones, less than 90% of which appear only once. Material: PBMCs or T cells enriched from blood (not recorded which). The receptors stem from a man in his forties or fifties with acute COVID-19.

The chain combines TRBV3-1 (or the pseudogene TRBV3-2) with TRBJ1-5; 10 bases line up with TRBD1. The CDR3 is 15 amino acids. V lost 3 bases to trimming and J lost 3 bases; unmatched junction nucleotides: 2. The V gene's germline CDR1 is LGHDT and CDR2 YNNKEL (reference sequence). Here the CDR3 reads CASSHGTGVNQPQHF. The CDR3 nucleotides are TGTGCCAGCAGCCACGGGACAGGGGTCAATCAGCCCCAGCATTTT.

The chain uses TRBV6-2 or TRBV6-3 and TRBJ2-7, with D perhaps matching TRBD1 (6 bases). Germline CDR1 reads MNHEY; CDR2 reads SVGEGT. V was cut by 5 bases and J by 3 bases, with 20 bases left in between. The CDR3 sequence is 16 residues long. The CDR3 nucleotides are TGTGCCAGCAGTCCCGACCCGGCAGGGGTGCACTACGAGCAGTACTTC. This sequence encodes CASSPDPAGVHYEQYF.

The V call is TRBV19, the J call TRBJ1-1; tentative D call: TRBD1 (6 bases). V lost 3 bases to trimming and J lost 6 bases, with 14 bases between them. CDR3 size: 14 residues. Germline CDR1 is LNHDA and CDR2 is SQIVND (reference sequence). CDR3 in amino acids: CASSIWGGIAEAFF. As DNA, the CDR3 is TGTGCCAGTAGTATTTGGGGGGGCATCGCTGAAGCTTTCTTT.